What follows are 23 T cell receptor beta chains derived from one specimen sequenced in a study of identical twins (dated by TCRdb to 2016 to 2017). The library was generated by 5' RACE. Sequenced on an Illumina HiSeq 2000. The public reads were quality trimmed at Q25 with fastp and then assembled into clones with MiXCR by TCRdb, keeping productive beta chains. Merged by CDR3 protein, the rows form single entries marked with the most common genes and DNA. A total of about 790,000 distinct CDR3 sequences appear in this sample, approximately 18% of them only once. The top ten constitute less than 15% of the sample. These data were also filed under a second study, of T cells expressing NK-cell markers.

The specimen was PBMCs. The origin of the receptors is a woman aged 18-30 years in good health.

This clonotype was found a few times. The chain uses TRBV12-3 or TRBV12-4 and TRBJ2-1; TRBD1 aligns across 10 bases. Unmatched junction bases numbered 6, after V lost 1 base and J lost 9 bases. The CDR3 loop spans 15 amino acids. The CDR3 DNA is TGTGCCAGCAGTTTAGGGGACAGGGGATCCGGTGAGCAGTTCTTC. Its protein product is CASSLGDRGSGEQFF.

The CDR3 DNA reads as TGTGCCAGCAGCCCCCGCACGTTCGACTACGAGCAGTACTTC. This encodes CASSPRTFDYEQYF. The rearrangement links TRBV7-8 to TRBJ2-7; D gene unclear. Germline V gene lookup returns CDR1 SGHVS and CDR2 FQNEAQ. This CDR3 is built from 14 residues. The V end was cut by 5 bases, the J end by 3 bases, with 14 bases between.

This clonotype was counted a few times. The gene calls are TRBV29-1 and TRBJ2-5; unclear D gene. The CDR3 extends over 11 amino acids. The V end was cut by 6 bases, the J end by 5 bases, with 10 bases between. CDR1 is SQVTM and CDR2 is ANQGSEA in the germline V gene. DNA for the CDR3: TGCAGCGTGTTGAAGACGGAGACCCAGTACTTC. Translating gives CSVLKTETQYF.

The V gene is TRBV7-9, the J gene TRBJ1-2; D is uncertain. The V and J ends lost 2 bases and 8 bases respectively, with 15 bases between them. CDR1 is SEHNR and CDR2 is FQNEAQ in the germline V gene (reference sequence). This CDR3 has 14 amino acids. CDR3 nucleotide sequence: TGTGCCAGCAGCTTATACACGCATGGAGGAGGCTACACCTTC. As protein: CASSLYTHGGGYTF.

This clonotype was counted ten times or more. J is TRBJ1-1 and V is TRBV6-6, with 8 bases fitting TRBD1. After removal of 8 bases from V and 7 bases from J, the junction contained 3 bases not matched to a gene. The germline V gene encodes CDR1 MNHNY and CDR2 SVGAGI (reference sequence). The CDR3 runs 11 residues. CDR3 nucleotide sequence: TGTGCCAGCGGACAGGGTCTTGAAGCTTTCTTT. This gives the protein CASGQGLEAFF.

The gene calls are TRBV10-2 and TRBJ2-7, with 8 bases identical to TRBD2. There are 14 residues in the CDR3. Germline values: CDR1 WSHSY, CDR2 SAAADI. With V trimmed by 11 bases and J by 1 base, 10 bases remained unmatched. The CDR3 nucleotides read TGCGCCTTGGGCGGGAGGAGCGGGTCCTACGAGCAGTACTTC. Its translation is CALGGRSGSYEQYF.

The chain uses TRBV20-1 and TRBJ2-7, with D perhaps matching TRBD1 or TRBD2 (5 bases each). The CDR3 loop spans 16 amino acids. Per the germline V gene, CDR1 is DFQATT and CDR2 is SNEGSKA (reference sequence). V was cut by 6 bases and J by 3 bases, with 24 bases left in between. The CDR3 bases are TGCAGTGCCCGTAACACATTACGGGGCTCTCTCTACGAGCAGTACTTC. Translated: CSARNTLRGSLYEQYF.

The V gene is TRBV9, the J gene TRBJ1-6; no firm D call. The CDR3 has 16 residues. Trimming left V 4 bases short and J 0 bases short, with 11 bases between. Germline V gene lookup returns CDR1 SGDLS and CDR2 YYNGEE. The CDR3 region is CASSPRPSSYNSPLHF. The CDR3 nucleotides are TGTGCCAGCAGCCCTCGGCCTAGCTCCTATAATTCACCCCTCCACTTT.

This clonotype has more than one count but fewer than ten. V gene TRBV7-2 combines with J gene TRBJ2-1, with TRBD2 matching 8 bases. CDR3 length: 14 amino acids. Per germline, CDR1 SGHTA and CDR2 FQGNSA. V shed 6 bases and J 7 bases; nucleotides not matched to a gene: 8. CDR3: CASSRPSGLNEQFF. CDR3 coding DNA: TGTGCCAGCAGTCGCCCTAGCGGGTTGAATGAGCAGTTCTTC.

The chain carries TRBV5-1 and TRBJ2-1, with D possibly being TRBD1 (5 bases). Trimming took 1 base from V and 4 from J, leaving 12 bases between them. The CDR3 loop spans 15 amino acids. Per the germline V gene, CDR1 is SGHRS and CDR2 is YFSETQ. CDR3 in DNA: TGCGCCAGCAGCTTGTCAGGGAACCCTTACAATGAGCAGTTCTTC. This gives the protein CASSLSGNPYNEQFF.

The genes are TRBV9 and TRBJ1-2, with D perhaps matching TRBD1 (5 bases). Germline loops: CDR1 SGDLS, CDR2 YYNGEE. This CDR3 region has 12 residues. V was clipped by 2 bases and J by 6 bases, with 8 bases between them. The CDR3 DNA reads as TGTGCCAGCAGCGTCGCGGGGCATGGCTACACCTTC. It specifies CASSVAGHGYTF.

This clonotype has only a few counts. The J gene is TRBJ2-1, the V gene TRBV10-2; tentatively, D is TRBD1 or TRBD2 (5 bases each). Per germline, CDR1 WSHSY and CDR2 SAAADI. The V and J ends lost 10 bases and 5 bases respectively, with 21 bases between them. CDR3 length: 15 amino acids. CDR3 coding DNA: TGCGCCACAAGGGGTCCGAAGGGAGCCCACAATGAGCAGTTCTTC. Protein: CATRGPKGAHNEQFF.

The chain carries TRBV5-6 and TRBJ2-7; D gene uncertain. Germline CDR1 reads SGHDT; CDR2 reads YYEEEE. Between the trimmed V and J ends, which lost 2 bases and 3 bases, there was a span of 12 bases. CDR3 length: 14 residues. Written as DNA, the CDR3 is TGTGCCAGCAGCTTAGGTACAGCCGGCTACGAGCAGTACTTC. Its protein is CASSLGTAGYEQYF. The whole variable domain, remainder taken from reference TRBV5-6 and TRBJ2-7, is DAGVTQSPTHLIKTRGQQVTLRCSPKSGHDTVSWYQQALGQGPQFIFQYYEEEERQRGNFPDRFSGHQFPNYSSELNVNALLLGDSALYLCASSLGTAGYEQYFGPGTRLTVT.

The rearrangement uses TRBV7-2 and TRBJ2-2; D remains unclear. V gave up 1 base and J gave up 7 bases, with 10 bases separating them. The germline CDR1 and CDR2 sequences are SGHTA and FQGNSA. The CDR3 contains 14 residues. The CDR3 sequence is CASSLDRLLGELFF. CDR3 nucleotide sequence: TGTGCCAGCAGCTTAGATCGGCTCCTCGGGGAGCTGTTTTTT.

This chain connects TRBV27 to TRBJ1-5, with D hard to call. Per the germline V gene, CDR1 is MNHEY and CDR2 is SMNVEV (reference sequence). The CDR3 loop spans 15 amino acids. V was clipped by 2 bases and J by 3 bases, with 11 bases between them. The chain's CDR3 is CASSLTRQLNQPQHF. CDR3 nucleotide sequence: TGTGCCAGCAGTTTAACGAGGCAGCTCAATCAGCCCCAGCATTTT.

The J gene is TRBJ2-7, the V gene TRBV2; 7 nucleotides agree with TRBD2. This CDR3 contains 15 residues. The V gene's germline CDR1 is SNHLY and CDR2 FYNNEI. Unmatched junction bases numbered 10, after V lost 6 bases and J lost 2 bases. CDR3 sequence (DNA): TGTGCCAGCAGCGTTTGGGGGGGGACGACCTACGAGCAGTACTTC. Protein: CASSVWGGTTYEQYF. The full variable domain, its missing parts supplied by reference TRBV2 and TRBJ2-7, is EPEVTQTPSHQVTQMGQEVILRCVPISNHLYFYWYRQILGQKVEFLVSFYNNEISEKSEIFDDQFSVERPDGSNFTLKIRSTKLEDSAMYFCASSVWGGTTYEQYFGPGTRLTVT.

This clonotype was seen at least ten times. The chain couples TRBV7-2 to TRBJ2-5; D is ambiguous. Germline CDR1 reads SGHTA; CDR2 reads FQGNSA. V lost 1 base and J lost 3, with 12 bases in between. This CDR3 is 15 amino acids long. The CDR3 spells CASSLVTQAEETQYF. CDR3 nucleotide sequence: TGTGCCAGCAGCTTAGTGACCCAGGCAGAAGAGACCCAGTACTTC. The whole variable domain, filled in from reference TRBV7-2 and TRBJ2-5, reads GAGVSQSPSNKVTEKGKDVELRCDPISGHTALYWYRQSLGQGLEFLIYFQGNSAPDKSGLPSDRFSAERTGGSVSTLTIQRTQQEDSAVYLCASSLVTQAEETQYFGPGTRLLVL.

The chain combines TRBV7-6 with TRBJ2-5; tentatively, D is TRBD1 (5 bases). CDR1 SGHVS and CDR2 FNYEAQ come from the germline V gene. This CDR3 is 15 amino acids long. V gave up 3 bases and J gave up 2 bases, with 13 bases separating them. In DNA, the CDR3 is TGTGCCAGCAGCTTGCCCCCAGGGTCTCAAGAGACCCAGTACTTC. This encodes CASSLPPGSQETQYF.

This clonotype has more than one count but fewer than ten. This chain uses TRBV29-1 with TRBJ2-1, with D possibly being TRBD2 (5 bases). The CDR3 spans 15 residues. Trimming removed 4 bases from V and 0 bases from J, with 13 bases in between. Germline V gene data show CDR1 as SQVTM and CDR2 as ANQGSEA. CDR3 nucleotide sequence: TGCAGCGTTGTTGGGAGCCCGAGCTCCTACAATGAGCAGTTCTTC. As protein: CSVVGSPSSYNEQFF.

The V and J genes are TRBV3-1 and TRBJ2-1; D may match TRBD1 or TRBD2 (5 bases each). CDR1 is LGHDT and CDR2 is YNNKEL in the germline V gene (reference sequence). This CDR3 is built from 15 residues. V shed 1 base and J shed 8 bases, with 15 bases lying between them. The CDR3 nucleotides are TGTGCCAGCAGCCAAGCGGTCGGGGCTGGATATGAGCAGTTCTTC. Amino acid sequence: CASSQAVGAGYEQFF.

There are a few counts of this clonotype. The chain recombines TRBV7-9 with TRBJ2-1, with D perhaps being TRBD1 or TRBD2 (6 bases each). Germline assignment: CDR1 SEHNR and CDR2 FQNEAQ (reference sequence). The CDR3 loop spans 13 amino acids. Trimming stripped 4 bases from V and 11 bases from J, with 15 bases between. CDR3 DNA: TGTGCCAGCAGCTCCCAGGGGACTCCCAAGCAGTTCTTC. Protein product: CASSSQGTPKQFF.

This clonotype came up a few times. V is TRBV9 and J is TRBJ2-7, with 7 bases aligning to TRBD2. Germline loops: CDR1 SGDLS, CDR2 YYNGEE. The length of the CDR3 is 18 residues. After removal of 4 bases from V and 5 bases from J, the junction contained 21 bases not matched to a gene. CDR3: CASSPGFGGSGVAHEQYF. CDR3 in DNA: TGTGCCAGCAGCCCCGGATTCGGCGGGAGTGGGGTCGCCCACGAGCAGTACTTC.

The chain combines TRBV6-1 with TRBJ1-2; D is perhaps TRBD1 (6 bases). Trimming took off 1 base at V and 0 bases at J, with 9 bases between the two ends. Germline assignment: CDR1 MNHNS and CDR2 SASEGT. This CDR3 comprises 15 residues. The CDR3 loop is CASSEGTGTNYGYTF. In nucleotides, the CDR3 is TGTGCCAGCAGTGAAGGAACAGGGACTAACTATGGCTACACCTTC.